Sequencing of this T cell receptor (beta chain) was carried out in a study of blood T cell repertoires in COVID-19 (dated by TCRdb to 2018 to 2020). A note on the overall study: The collaborator samples originated in the United States, Italy and Spain and spanned the acute and convalescent phases of COVID-19. The material from the prospective study consisted of cDNA or gDNA derived from T cells, B-cell-depleted T cells, or PBMCs. Sample metadata almost always included a de-identified subject ID, COVID-19 status, age in years and sex. Samples came from the ongoing ImmuneRACE study (first 160 participants) plus 1,254 subjects from 6 global collaborators. The repertoires were made available in a free public database intended to serve as a resource for research on the immune response to SARS-CoV-2. Deeply sampled blood TCRbeta repertoires from subjects exposed to, actively infected with, or recovered from COVID-19 were included in the dataset. Where available, HLA class I and class II types were taken from metadata supplied by the sample provider and were not determined by assay-based typing. Results and caveats for the whole study, not just this receptor: How much clinical and demographic metadata was included differed by source and by participant, and the metadata was provided uncurated.

Each collaborating institution followed its own protocols to collect whole blood in K2EDTA tubes. For TCRbeta analysis, collaborators shipped samples as frozen whole blood, isolated PBMCs, or DNA extracted from either of those sample types. As for this clone: No cognate antigen has been identified for it. The sample holds no much larger clone one base away, and base qualities are not on file.

TCRbeta CDR3 regions were amplified from genomic DNA using the immunoSEQ Assay, a bias-controlled multiplex PCR. Processing in the source paper ran as follows. Within the assay, amplification of reference gene primers was used to estimate how many nucleated cells each sample contained. Sequence reads were collapsed and filtered to measure the absolute abundance of every unique TCRbeta CDR3 rearrangement. For each sample, productive Simpson clonality was calculated as the square root of Simpson's diversity index across productive rearrangements. Here the immuneACCESS table is served through TCRdb, limited to in-frame sequences with V and J called. Missing clones are a known gap in these copies; in checked studies unresolved V genes cover under half, and the rest lacks a known reason. Clonal size and the V and J genes are those of that table, whereas D and trimming came from the DNA. This sample has over 35,000 clones in its table, and roughly 84% of those were observed once. The ten most abundant clones make up around 2.4% of the sample.

Sequencing input: peripheral blood. This sequence was found in a human donor in a cohort sampled during active COVID-19.

The CDR3 in this case is CASSASLAGGQETQYF. The DNA sequence is as follows: TGTGCCAGTAGTGCCAGTCTAGCGGGGGGTCAAGAGACCCAGTACTTC. This chain is built from TRBV19 and TRBJ2-5; 11 junctional bases match TRBD2. Its CDR3 holds 16 amino acids, cysteine through phenylalanine. Only the CDR3 part of the read is kept: 48 bases, read in frame from the first base. CDR1 is given as LNHDA and CDR2 as SQIVND, both from the germline V gene (reference sequence). The germline V and J ends show losses of 5 bases and 2 bases respectively, and no gene match explains 7 bases of the junction.